This T cell receptor beta chain emerged from a study of blood T cell repertoires in COVID-19. Study in general: Acute-phase and convalescent COVID-19 samples originated in the United States, Italy and Spain. T cells, B-cell-depleted T cells, or PBMCs provided the cDNA or gDNA that served as material.

Methods used by the authors: Nucleated cell counts were estimated from reference gene primer amplification. Sequenced by immunoSEQ multiplex PCR; TCRdb stores in-frame clones only, minus some. That table furnishes V, J and clone size, whereas the DNA furnished D and trimming. The profile covers approximately 240,000 clones, with approximately 90% appearing a single time and approximately 2.2% taken by the ten largest. Germline CDR1 is MNHEY and CDR2 is SVGEGT. Trimming cost V 0 bases and J 2 bases, with 17 bases left between them. There are 18 residues in the CDR3. The V and J genes are TRBV6-2 or TRBV6-3 and TRBJ2-1, with D maybe TRBD2 (6 bases). The TCR comes from a woman between 35 and 50 years old who had recovered from COVID-19. Sequenced: peripheral blood. CDR3 coding DNA: TGTGCCAGCAGTTACTCGATGTTTCGGCGGGGTACCTACAATGAGCAGTTCTTC. Protein product: CASSYSMFRRGTYNEQFF.